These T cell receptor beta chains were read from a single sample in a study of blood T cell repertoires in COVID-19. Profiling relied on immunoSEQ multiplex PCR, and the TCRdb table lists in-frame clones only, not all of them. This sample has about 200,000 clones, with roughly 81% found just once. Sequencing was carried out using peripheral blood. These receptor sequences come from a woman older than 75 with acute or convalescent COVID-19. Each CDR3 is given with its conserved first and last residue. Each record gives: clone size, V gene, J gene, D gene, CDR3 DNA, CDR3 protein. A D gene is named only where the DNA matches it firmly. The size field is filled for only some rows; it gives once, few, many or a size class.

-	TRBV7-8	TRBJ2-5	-	TGTGCCAGCAGCCGAGGCGGGGGCCCGGAGACCCAGTACTTC	CASSRGGGPETQYF
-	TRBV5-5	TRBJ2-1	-	TGTGCCAGCAGCTTTGGAGGGGACTCCTACAATGAGCAGTTCTTC	CASSFGGDSYNEQFF
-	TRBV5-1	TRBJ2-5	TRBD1	TGCGCCAGCAGTCTAGTTGTGGCAGGGGGCGCGGAGACCCAGTACTTC	CASSLVVAGGAETQYF
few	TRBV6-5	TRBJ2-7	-	TGTGCCAGCGGGGGGGCCCGCTACGAGCAGTACTTC	CASGGARYEQYF
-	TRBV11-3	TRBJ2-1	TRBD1	TGTGCCAGCAGCCCGCGACAGGGGAGGTTTAATGAGCAGTTCTTC	CASSPRQGRFNEQFF
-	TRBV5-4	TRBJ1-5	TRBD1	TGTGCCAGCAGCAGGGGACAGGGGGCGGGTCAGCCCCAGCATTTT	CASSRGQGAGQPQHF
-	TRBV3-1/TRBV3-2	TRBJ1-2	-	TGTGCCAGCAGCCAAACCGGGGGATATGGCTACACCTTC	CASSQTGGYGYTF
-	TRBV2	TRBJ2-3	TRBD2	TGTGCCTGTACTAGCGGGCTAAGAGATACGCAGTATTTT	CACTSGLRDTQYF
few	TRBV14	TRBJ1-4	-	TGTGCCAGCAGCCAAACGGCAGGGTGGGGTACTGAAAAACTGTTTTTT	CASSQTAGWGTEKLFF
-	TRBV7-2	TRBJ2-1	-	TGTGCCAGCAGCTTAATGGGTGCAGAGGGCGATGAGCAGTTCTTC	CASSLMGAEGDEQFF
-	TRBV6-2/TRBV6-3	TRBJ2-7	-	TGTGCCAGCAGTTATAATGGACTACTGAACGAGCAGTACTTC	CASSYNGLLNEQYF
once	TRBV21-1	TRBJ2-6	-	TGTGCCAGCGGACCGGGGTCCGGGGCCAACGTCCTGACTTTC	CASGPGSGANVLTF
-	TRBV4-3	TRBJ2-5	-	TGCGCCAGCAGCCAAGGTGAGGGGACAGCTAAGACTAGGTGGGTAGAGACCCAGTACTTC	CASSQGEGTAKTRWVETQYF
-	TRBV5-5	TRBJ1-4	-	TGTGCCAGGGTCAGGCCCTACGACAGCTTTGGGAATGAAAAACTGTTTTTT	CARVRPYDSFGNEKLFF
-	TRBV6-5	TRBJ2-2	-	TGTGCCAGCATTAGCGTGACCGGGGAGCTGTTTTTT	CASISVTGELFF
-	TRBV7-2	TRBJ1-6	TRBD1	TGTGCCAGCAGCTACAGACAGGGGCTCCTCCACTTT	CASSYRQGLLHF
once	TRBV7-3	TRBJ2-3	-	TGTGCCAGCAGCTCAACAGCGATCGGCACAGATACGCAGTATTTT	CASSSTAIGTDTQYF
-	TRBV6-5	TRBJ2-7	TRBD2	TGTGCCAGCAGTTACTCGACTAGCGGGAGGGCCCGGGAGTACTTC	CASSYSTSGRAREYF
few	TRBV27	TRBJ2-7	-	TGTGCCAGCAGTTGGACGGACACCTACGAGCAGTACTTC	CASSWTDTYEQYF
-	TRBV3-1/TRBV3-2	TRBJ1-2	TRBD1	TGTGCCAGCAGCCAGACCGGCGACAGGGTAGCTAACTATGGCTACACCTTC	CASSQTGDRVANYGYTF
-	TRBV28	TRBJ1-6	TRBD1	TGTGCCAGCAGTGACACGGACAGGGGGGGTAATTCACCCCTCCACTTT	CASSDTDRGGNSPLHF
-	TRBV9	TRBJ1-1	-	TGTGCCAGCAGCGTAGGATTGGCGAACACTGAAGCTTTCTTT	CASSVGLANTEAFF
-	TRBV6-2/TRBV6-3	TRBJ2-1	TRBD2	TGTGCCAGCAGTTACTTTCGGGAGGGCCCAAATGAGCAGTTCTTC	CASSYFREGPNEQFF